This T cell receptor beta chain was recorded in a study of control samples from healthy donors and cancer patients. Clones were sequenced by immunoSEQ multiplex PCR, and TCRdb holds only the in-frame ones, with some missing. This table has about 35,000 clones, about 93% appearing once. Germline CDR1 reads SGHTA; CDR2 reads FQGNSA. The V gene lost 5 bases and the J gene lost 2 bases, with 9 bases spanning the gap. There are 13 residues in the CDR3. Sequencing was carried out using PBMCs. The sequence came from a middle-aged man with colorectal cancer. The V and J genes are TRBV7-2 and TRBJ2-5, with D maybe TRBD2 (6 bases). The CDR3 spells CASSAGLQETQYF. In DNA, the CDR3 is TGTGCCAGCAGCGCGGGACTGCAAGAGACCCAGTACTTC.